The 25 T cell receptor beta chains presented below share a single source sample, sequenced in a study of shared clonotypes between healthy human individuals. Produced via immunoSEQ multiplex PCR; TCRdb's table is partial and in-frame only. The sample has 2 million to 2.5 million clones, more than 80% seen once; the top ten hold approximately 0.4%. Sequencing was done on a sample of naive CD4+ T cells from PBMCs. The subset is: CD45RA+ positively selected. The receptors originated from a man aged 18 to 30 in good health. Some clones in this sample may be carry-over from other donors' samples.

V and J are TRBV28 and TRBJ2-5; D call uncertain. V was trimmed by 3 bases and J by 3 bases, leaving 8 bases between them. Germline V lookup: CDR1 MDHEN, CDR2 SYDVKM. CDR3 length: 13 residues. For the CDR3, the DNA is TGTGCCAGCAGTTTTAAGAGAAAAGAGACCCAGTACTTC. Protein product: CASSFKRKETQYF.

CDR3 protein: CASRTGGHETQYF. Here the CDR3 DNA reads TGTGCCAGCAGGACAGGGGGACATGAGACCCAGTACTTC. The chain recombines TRBV28 with TRBJ2-5; 9 positions agree with TRBD1. Germline V gives CDR1 MDHEN, CDR2 SYDVKM. Trimming at V came to 6 bases and at J to 5 bases, leaving 4 bases not matched to a gene. There are 13 residues in the CDR3. Variable domain in full (rest from reference TRBV28 and TRBJ2-5): DVKVTQSSRYLVKRTGEKVFLECVQDMDHENMFWYRQDPGLGLRLIYFSYDVKMKEKGDIPEGYSVSREKKERFSLILESASTNQTSMYLCASRTGGHETQYFGPGTRLLVL.

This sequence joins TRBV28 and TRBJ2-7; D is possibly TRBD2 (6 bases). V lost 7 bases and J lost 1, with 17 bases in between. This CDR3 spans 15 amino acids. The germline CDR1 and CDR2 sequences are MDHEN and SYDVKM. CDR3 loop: CASTLGGGWSYEQYF. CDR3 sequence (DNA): TGTGCCAGCACCCTAGGCGGAGGGTGGTCCTACGAGCAGTACTTC.

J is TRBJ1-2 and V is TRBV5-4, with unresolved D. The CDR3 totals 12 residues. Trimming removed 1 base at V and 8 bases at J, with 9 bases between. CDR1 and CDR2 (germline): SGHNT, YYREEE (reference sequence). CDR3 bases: TGTGCCAGCAGCTTGAGGGAGGACGGCTACACCTTC. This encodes CASSLREDGYTF.

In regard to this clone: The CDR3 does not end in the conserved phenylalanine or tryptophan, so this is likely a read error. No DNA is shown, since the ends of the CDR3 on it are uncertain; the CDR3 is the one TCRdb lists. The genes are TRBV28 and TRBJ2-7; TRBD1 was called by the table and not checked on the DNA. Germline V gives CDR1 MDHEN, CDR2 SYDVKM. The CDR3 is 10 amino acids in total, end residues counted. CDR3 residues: CASSLDRGHL.

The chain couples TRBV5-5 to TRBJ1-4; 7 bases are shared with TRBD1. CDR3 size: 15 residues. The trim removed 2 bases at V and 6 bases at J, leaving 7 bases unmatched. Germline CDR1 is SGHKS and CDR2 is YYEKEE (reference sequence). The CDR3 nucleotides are TGTGCCAGCAGCTTTAACAGGGGCACGTATGAAAAACTGTTTTTT. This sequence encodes CASSFNRGTYEKLFF.

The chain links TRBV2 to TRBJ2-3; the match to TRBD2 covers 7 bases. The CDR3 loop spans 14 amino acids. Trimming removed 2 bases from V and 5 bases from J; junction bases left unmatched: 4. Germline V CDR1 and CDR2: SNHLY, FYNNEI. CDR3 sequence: CASSEILAEDTQYF. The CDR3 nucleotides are TGTGCCAGCAGTGAAATTCTAGCGGAAGATACGCAGTATTTT. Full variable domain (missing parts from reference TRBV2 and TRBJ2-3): EPEVTQTPSHQVTQMGQEVILRCVPISNHLYFYWYRQILGQKVEFLVSFYNNEISEKSEIFDDQFSVERPDGSNFTLKIRSTKLEDSAMYFCASSEILAEDTQYFGPGTRLTVL.

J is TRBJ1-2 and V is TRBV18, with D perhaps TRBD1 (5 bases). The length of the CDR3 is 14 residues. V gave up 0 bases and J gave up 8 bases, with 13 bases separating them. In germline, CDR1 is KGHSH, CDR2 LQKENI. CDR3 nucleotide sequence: TGTGCCAGCTCACCACCGGGGCTTCTCGGGGGCTACACCTTC. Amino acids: CASSPPGLLGGYTF.

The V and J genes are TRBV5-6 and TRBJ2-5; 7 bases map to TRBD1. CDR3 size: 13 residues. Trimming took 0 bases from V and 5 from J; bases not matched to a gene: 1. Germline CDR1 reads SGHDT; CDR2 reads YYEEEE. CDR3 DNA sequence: TGTGCCAGCAGCTTGGAGACAGGGGAGACCCAGTACTTC. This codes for CASSLETGETQYF. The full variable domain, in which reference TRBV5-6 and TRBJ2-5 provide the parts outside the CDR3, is DAGVTQSPTHLIKTRGQQVTLRCSPKSGHDTVSWYQQALGQGPQFIFQYYEEEERQRGNFPDRFSGHQFPNYSSELNVNALLLGDSALYLCASSLETGETQYFGPGTRLLVL.

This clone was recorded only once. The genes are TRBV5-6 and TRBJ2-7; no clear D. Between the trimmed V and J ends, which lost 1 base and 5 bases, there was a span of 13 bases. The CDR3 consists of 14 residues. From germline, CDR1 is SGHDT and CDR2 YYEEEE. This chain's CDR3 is CASSLIVPQNEQYF. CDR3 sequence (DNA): TGTGCCAGCAGCTTGATAGTCCCCCAGAACGAGCAGTACTTC.

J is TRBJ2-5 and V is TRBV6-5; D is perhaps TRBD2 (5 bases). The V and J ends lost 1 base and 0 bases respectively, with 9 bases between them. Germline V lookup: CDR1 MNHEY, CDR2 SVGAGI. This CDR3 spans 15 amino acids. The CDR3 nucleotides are TGTGCCAGCAGTTACTTCCCGGGGTACCAAGAGACCCAGTACTTC. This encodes CASSYFPGYQETQYF.

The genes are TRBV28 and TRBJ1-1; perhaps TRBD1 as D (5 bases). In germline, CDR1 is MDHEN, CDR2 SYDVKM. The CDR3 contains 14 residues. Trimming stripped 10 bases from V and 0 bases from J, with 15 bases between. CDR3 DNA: TGTGCCACCCCGGTCGGGGGGATGAACACTGAAGCTTTCTTT. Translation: CATPVGGMNTEAFF.

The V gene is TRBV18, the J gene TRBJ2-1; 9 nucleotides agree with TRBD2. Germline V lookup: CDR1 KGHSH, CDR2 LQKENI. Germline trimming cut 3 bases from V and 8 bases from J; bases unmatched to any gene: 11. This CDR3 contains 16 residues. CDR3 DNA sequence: TGTGCCAGCTCACCTAAGGGACTAGCTATCTTCGATGAGCAGTTCTTC. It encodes CASSPKGLAIFDEQFF.

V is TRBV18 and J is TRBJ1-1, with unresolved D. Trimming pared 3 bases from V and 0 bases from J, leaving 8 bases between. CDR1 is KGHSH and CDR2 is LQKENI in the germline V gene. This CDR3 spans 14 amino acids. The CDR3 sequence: CASSPDSVNTEAFF. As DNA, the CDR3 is TGTGCCAGCTCACCTGACTCGGTGAACACTGAAGCTTTCTTT.

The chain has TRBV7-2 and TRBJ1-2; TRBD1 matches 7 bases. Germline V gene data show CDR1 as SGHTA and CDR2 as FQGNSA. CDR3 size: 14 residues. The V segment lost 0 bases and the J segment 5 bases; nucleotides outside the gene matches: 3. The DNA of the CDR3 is TGTGCCAGCAGCTTAGCGAGGGGGCCATATGGCTACACCTTC. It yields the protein CASSLARGPYGYTF.

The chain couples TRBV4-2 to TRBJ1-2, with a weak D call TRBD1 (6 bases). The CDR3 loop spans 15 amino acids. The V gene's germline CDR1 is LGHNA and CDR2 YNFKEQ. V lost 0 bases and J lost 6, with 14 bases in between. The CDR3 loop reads CASSQERGLIDGYTF. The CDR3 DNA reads TGTGCCAGCAGCCAAGAACGGGGGCTAATAGATGGCTACACCTTC.

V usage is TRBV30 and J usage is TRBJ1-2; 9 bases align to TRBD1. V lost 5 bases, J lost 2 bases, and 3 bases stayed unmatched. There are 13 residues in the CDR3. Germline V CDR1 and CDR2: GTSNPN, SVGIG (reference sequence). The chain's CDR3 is CAWGTGRNYGYTF. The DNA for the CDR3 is TGTGCCTGGGGGACAGGGAGAAACTATGGCTACACCTTC.

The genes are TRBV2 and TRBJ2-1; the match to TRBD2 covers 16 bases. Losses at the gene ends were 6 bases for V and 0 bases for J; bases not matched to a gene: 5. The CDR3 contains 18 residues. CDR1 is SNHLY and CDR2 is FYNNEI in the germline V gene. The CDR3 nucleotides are TGTGCCAGCAGGCCGGGACTAGCGGGAGGGAGCTCCTACAATGAGCAGTTCTTC. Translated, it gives CASRPGLAGGSSYNEQFF.

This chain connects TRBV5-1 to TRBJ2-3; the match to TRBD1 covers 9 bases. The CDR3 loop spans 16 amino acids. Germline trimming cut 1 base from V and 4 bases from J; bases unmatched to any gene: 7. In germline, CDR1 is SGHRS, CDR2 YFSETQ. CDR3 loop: CASSLLGTGTPDTQYF. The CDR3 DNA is TGCGCCAGCAGCTTGTTGGGGACAGGGACCCCAGATACGCAGTATTTT.

The CDR3 bases are TGTGCCAGCAGCTCCGGGCGGGGACAGATCTACGAGCAGTACTTC. This translates into CASSSGRGQIYEQYF. The V and J genes are TRBV11-2 and TRBJ2-7; possibly TRBD1 for D (7 bases). V was shortened by 4 bases and J by 3 bases, with 16 bases between the two germline ends. Germline values: CDR1 SGHAT, CDR2 FQNNGV. This CDR3 spans 15 amino acids.

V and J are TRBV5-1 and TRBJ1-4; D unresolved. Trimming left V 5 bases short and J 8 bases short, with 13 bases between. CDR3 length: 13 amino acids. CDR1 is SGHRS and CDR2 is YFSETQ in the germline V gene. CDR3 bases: TGCGCCAGCAGTCGTTCCGAGCAGGAAAAACTGTTTTTT. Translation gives CASSRSEQEKLFF. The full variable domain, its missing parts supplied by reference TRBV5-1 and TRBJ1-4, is KAGVTQTPRYLIKTRGQQVTLSCSPISGHRSVSWYQQTPGQGLQFLFEYFSETQRNKGNFPGRFSGRQFSNSRSEMNVSTLELGDSALYLCASSRSEQEKLFFGSGTQLSVL.

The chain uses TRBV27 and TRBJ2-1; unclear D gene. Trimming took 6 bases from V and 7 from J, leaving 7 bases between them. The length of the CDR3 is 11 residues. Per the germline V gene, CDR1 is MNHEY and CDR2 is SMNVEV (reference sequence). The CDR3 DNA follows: TGTGCCAGCAGCCGGTCGAATGAGCAGTTCTTC. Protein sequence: CASSRSNEQFF.

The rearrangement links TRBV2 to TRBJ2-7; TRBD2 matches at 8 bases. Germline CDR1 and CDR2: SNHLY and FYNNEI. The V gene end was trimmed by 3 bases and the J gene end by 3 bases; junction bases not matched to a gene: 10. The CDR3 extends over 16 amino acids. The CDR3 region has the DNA TGTGCCAGCAGTGAGCGGGAGGACCCTTGGGTCTACGAGCAGTACTTC. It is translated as CASSEREDPWVYEQYF.

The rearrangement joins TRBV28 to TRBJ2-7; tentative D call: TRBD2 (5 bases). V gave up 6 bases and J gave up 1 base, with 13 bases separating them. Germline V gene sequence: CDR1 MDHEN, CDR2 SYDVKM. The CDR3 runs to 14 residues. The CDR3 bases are TGTGCCAGCAGGTCGGGGTCGGCTTCCTACGAGCAGTACTTC. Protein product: CASRSGSASYEQYF.

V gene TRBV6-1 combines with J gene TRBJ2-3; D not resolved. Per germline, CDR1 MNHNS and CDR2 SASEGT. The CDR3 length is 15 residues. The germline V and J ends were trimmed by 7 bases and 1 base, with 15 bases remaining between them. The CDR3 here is CASTIREVGTDTQYF. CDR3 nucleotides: TGTGCCAGCACCATCCGAGAGGTAGGCACAGATACGCAGTATTTT.